This record concerns one TCR beta chain sequence. Using immunoSEQ multiplex PCR, the repertoire was profiled, and TCRdb retains in-frame clones only, with some absent. The sample has 200,000 to 250,000 clones, 70% to 85% seen once. This sample is part of a study of blood T cell repertoires in COVID-19. At the level of the study: In each case, the material was cDNA or gDNA derived from T cells, B-cell-depleted T cells, or PBMCs.

The CDR3 has 15 residues. Germline CDR1 and CDR2: SGHKS and YYEKEE (reference sequence). Unmatched junction bases numbered 5, after V lost 4 bases and J lost 4 bases. Sequenced input: peripheral blood. The chain combines TRBV5-5 with TRBJ2-1, with 10 positions matching TRBD1. This clonotype was obtained from a woman of 80 years or more with acute or convalescent COVID-19. The CDR3 sequence: CASSEGTGAYNEQFF. The CDR3 DNA sequence: TGTGCCAGCAGCGAGGGGACAGGGGCATACAATGAGCAGTTCTTC.